This T cell receptor beta chain was observed in a study of cytomegalovirus exposure and HLA in healthy donors. At the level of the study: A prior study identified roughly 110 million unique TCR beta sequences from about 179 million T cells.

This CDR3 has 13 amino acids. The ends were cut back, 4 bases at V and 7 bases at J, with 13 bases in the middle. CDR1 and CDR2 from the germline V gene are MGHDK and SYGVNS. The PCR was carried out with 60 Vbeta primers and 13 Jbeta primers. The repertoire was sequenced with immunoSEQ multiplex PCR; TCRdb's copy has only in-frame clones and lacks some. The data contain around 69,000 clones, less than 85% of them singletons. Study results and caveats: Researchers counted around 180 TCR beta chains as cytomegalovirus-associated. Researchers reported from a later analysis that most CMV-associated TCR beta chains appeared HLA-restricted. Across donors, sequencing depth was assumed by presence/absence analyses to be roughly uniform.

Concerning this clone: No antigen is known for it.

The specimen sequenced was PBMCs. The chain joins TRBV25-1 to TRBJ1-1; D unresolved. This clonotype was sampled from a woman between 45 and 60 years old in good health and CMV-seropositive. CDR3 nucleotide sequence: TGTGCCAGCAGTGGGGGAGGAAGCGGTGAAGCTTTCTTT. It specifies CASSGGGSGEAFF.